This TCR beta chain is drawn from a study of response to subunit inactivated influenza vaccine. In its sample, this clonotype was seen a few times. With 5 bases clipped from V and 8 bases from J, the junction kept 9 bases outside the gene matches. Germline values: CDR1 MDHEN, CDR2 SYDVKM. The CDR3 sequence is 14 residues long. TCRdb fed the RT-PCR reads into MiXCR, producing one record per CDR3 protein. This table holds around 570,000 distinct CDR3 sequences, roughly 10% found once. The same data also went into a second study, on T cells expressing NK-cell markers. This second report adds: The authors generated TCR beta cDNA through 5'RACE template switching with UMIs. Beta-chain profiling covered CD3+CD56+NKG2C+, CD3+CD56+NKG2C- and CD3+CD56-NKG2C+ sorted subsets. Eight donors were sequenced, seven testing HCMV-seropositive and one testing seronegative. In five or six donors, dominant NKG2C+ clonotypes were about 1.0-7.0% of CD8+ T cells. The CD3+CD56-NKG2C+ fraction of a handful of donors was also led by these clonotypes.

Sequencing used PBMCs from blood, obtained on the day of vaccination. The TCR originated in a man aged 45-60 years who received an inactivated influenza vaccine. The chain employs TRBV28 and TRBJ2-4; 7 positions match TRBD1. The CDR3 nucleotides are TGTGCCAGCAGTAGCGCCCAGGGGGTGCACATTCAGTACTTC. It translates to CASSSAQGVHIQYF.